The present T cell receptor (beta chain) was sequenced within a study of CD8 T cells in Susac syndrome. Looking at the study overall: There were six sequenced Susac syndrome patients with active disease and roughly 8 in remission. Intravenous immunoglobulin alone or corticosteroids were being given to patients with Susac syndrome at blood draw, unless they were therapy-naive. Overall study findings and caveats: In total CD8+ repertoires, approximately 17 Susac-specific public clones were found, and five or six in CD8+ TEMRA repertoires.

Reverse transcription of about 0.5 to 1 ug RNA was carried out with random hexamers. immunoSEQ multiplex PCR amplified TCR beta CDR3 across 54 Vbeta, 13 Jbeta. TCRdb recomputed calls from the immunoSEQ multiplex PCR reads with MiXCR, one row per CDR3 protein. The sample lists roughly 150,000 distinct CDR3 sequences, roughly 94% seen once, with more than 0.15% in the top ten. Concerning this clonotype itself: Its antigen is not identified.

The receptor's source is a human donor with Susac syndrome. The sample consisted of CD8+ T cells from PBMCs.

The CDR3 nucleotides read TGTGCACCAGCAGGGACCCCCTACGAGCAGTACTTC. It translates to CAPAGTPYEQYF. V and J are TRBV14 and TRBJ2-7; D may correspond to TRBD1 or TRBD2 (5 bases each). CDR1 is SGHDN, CDR2 FVKESK, per germline. The CDR3 spans 12 residues.